The 32 T cell receptor beta chains reported below all come from one sample, sequenced in a study of neurological immune-mediated disorders. Regarding time point: longitudinal time-point 2. MiXCR was run by TCRdb on the 5' RACE reads, yielding one entry per CDR3 protein. In the table there are 70,000 to 90,000 distinct CDR3 sequences, 5.5% to 6.5% of which are singletons. Sequenced: PBMCs. These receptors were collected from a woman aged 60 to 75 with multiple sclerosis.

This clonotype was seen at least ten times. CDR3 sequence reads: CASTPIGRNTEAFF. CDR3 nucleotide sequence: TGTGCCAGCACCCCTATAGGGCGGAACACTGAAGCTTTCTTT. The chain couples TRBV6-5 to TRBJ1-1; no clear D gene. Germline lookup yields CDR1 MNHEY and CDR2 SVGAGI. The length of the CDR3 is 14 residues. V lost 7 bases and J 1 base, leaving 13 bases between the germline ends.

Ten or more counts support this clonotype. This rearrangement joins TRBV12-3 or TRBV12-4 to TRBJ1-2; 9 nucleotides agree with TRBD1. The CDR3 is 15 amino acids. V lost 3 bases and J lost 7; bases outside the gene matches: 9. This CDR3 is CASSFGDRVYTGYTF. The CDR3 DNA reads as TGTGCCAGCAGTTTCGGGGACAGGGTGTACACTGGCTACACCTTC.

This clonotype was picked up many times. The V and J genes are TRBV15 and TRBJ1-6; D is uncertain. V lost 0 bases and J lost 7, with 7 bases in between. The germline gives CDR1 LNHNV, CDR2 YYDKDF (reference sequence). The CDR3 runs to 14 residues. This chain's CDR3 is CATSRDNSNSPLHF. The CDR3 bases are TGTGCCACCAGCAGAGATAACTCCAATTCACCCCTCCACTTT. Filled out from reference TRBV15 and TRBJ1-6, the complete variable domain reads DAMVIQNPRYQVTQFGKPVTLSCSQTLNHNVMYWYQQKSSQAPKLLFHYYDKDFNNEADTPDNFQSRRPNTSFCFLDIRSPGLGDTAMYLCATSRDNSNSPLHFGNGTRLTVT.

The chain is built from TRBV18 and TRBJ1-2, with TRBD1 matching 8 bases. Trimming at V came to 8 bases and at J to 3 bases, leaving 14 bases not matched to a gene. The CDR3 has 16 residues. Germline CDR1 reads KGHSH; CDR2 reads LQKENI. CDR3 DNA: TGTGCCAGCACCTCCTACGGGACAGGCCTAGACTATGGCTACACCTTC. Encoded protein: CASTSYGTGLDYGYTF. Full variable domain (outside the CDR3, taken from reference TRBV18 and TRBJ1-2): NAGVMQNPRHLVRRRGQEARLRCSPMKGHSHVYWYRQLPEEGLKFMVYLQKENIIDESGMPKERFSAEFPKEGPSILRIQQVVRGDSAAYFCASTSYGTGLDYGYTFGSGTRLTVV.

V usage is TRBV12-3 or TRBV12-4 and J usage is TRBJ1-3; D is undetermined. The CDR3 consists of 14 residues. V was pared by 3 bases and J by 2 bases, with 8 bases between. The CDR3 is CASSLAGTGNTIYF. CDR3 DNA sequence: TGTGCCAGCAGTTTGGCAGGAACTGGAAACACCATATATTTT.

In this sample, this clonotype turned up many times. The chain carries TRBV6-2 or TRBV6-3 and TRBJ2-3; D possibly corresponds to TRBD1 (5 bases). Trimming left V 0 bases short and J 4 bases short, with 14 bases between. The CDR3 runs 16 residues. Germline V gives CDR1 MNHEY, CDR2 SVGEGT. DNA of the CDR3: TGTGCCAGCAGTTACTCGTGGGGCCCATTCGCAGATACGCAGTATTTT. This codes for CASSYSWGPFADTQYF.

This clonotype was recorded at least ten times. The rearrangement joins TRBV5-1 to TRBJ1-2, with D perhaps matching TRBD1 (5 bases). Between the trimmed V and J ends, which lost 5 bases and 4 bases, there was a span of 6 bases. The CDR3 totals 11 residues. Germline assignment: CDR1 SGHRS and CDR2 YFSETQ. The CDR3 is CASRGTYGYTF. The CDR3 DNA is TGCGCCAGCAGGGGGACCTATGGCTACACCTTC.

This chain links TRBV5-1 with TRBJ2-1; D remains ambiguous. The CDR3 runs to 12 residues. The ends were cut back, 2 bases at V and 7 bases at J, with 7 bases in the middle. Germline loops: CDR1 SGHRS, CDR2 YFSETQ. CDR3 region: CASSLGRNEQFF. The DNA of the CDR3 is TGCGCCAGCAGCTTAGGGCGGAATGAGCAGTTCTTC.

This clonotype was observed at least ten times. CDR3 residues: CSARDFANQPQHF. For the CDR3, the DNA is TGCAGTGCTAGAGATTTCGCCAATCAGCCCCAGCATTTT. This chain joins TRBV20-1 and TRBJ1-5; the D is unclear. The CDR3 has 13 residues. CDR1 is DFQATT, CDR2 SNEGSKA, per germline (reference sequence). V dropped 0 bases and J dropped 3 bases, with 6 bases sitting between them.

V gene TRBV12-3 or TRBV12-4 combines with J gene TRBJ1-1, with TRBD1 as a possible D gene (5 bases). The ends were cut back, 6 bases at V and 4 bases at J, with 18 bases in the middle. This CDR3 region has 15 residues. The CDR3 DNA sequence: TGTGCCAGCAGCTCGACAAGGGGCTTGCGCACTGAAGCTTTCTTT. It translates to CASSSTRGLRTEAFF.

This clonotype was seen at least ten times. This sequence joins TRBV6-1 and TRBJ1-5; D is uncertain. Trimming removed 6 bases from V and 0 bases from J, with 12 bases in between. This CDR3 is built from 15 residues. CDR1 and CDR2 from the germline V gene are MNHNS and SASEGT. CDR3 sequence reads: CASRQEQYSNQPQHF. The CDR3, as DNA: TGTGCCAGCAGGCAGGAGCAATATAGCAATCAGCCCCAGCATTTT.

This clonotype has ten or more counts. This rearrangement joins TRBV7-2 to TRBJ1-5; weak D call: TRBD1 (5 bases). Trimming cost V 6 bases and J 0 bases, with 12 bases left between them. CDR3 size: 15 residues. Germline V gene lookup returns CDR1 SGHTA and CDR2 FQGNSA. The CDR3 DNA reads TGTGCCAGCAGGAGACAGATCCATAGCAATCAGCCCCAGCATTTT. Translated: CASRRQIHSNQPQHF.

This clonotype was detected many times. The chain's CDR3 is CAISEDQGSYEQYF. CDR3 coding DNA: TGTGCCATCAGTGAGGACCAGGGCTCCTACGAGCAGTACTTC. V is TRBV10-3 and J is TRBJ2-7, with D possibly TRBD1 on 5 matching bases. Germline CDR1 ENHRY, CDR2 SYGVKD. The germline V and J ends were trimmed by 2 bases and 0 bases, with 8 bases remaining between them. The CDR3 spans 14 residues.

This clonotype was observed many times. This chain connects TRBV7-6 to TRBJ1-6; D not certain. V dropped 3 bases and J dropped 5 bases, with 8 bases sitting between them. CDR3 length: 14 amino acids. CDR1 is SGHVS, CDR2 FNYEAQ, per germline. CDR3 coding DNA: TGTGCCAGCAGCTTCAACAGCAATAATTCACCCCTCCACTTT. This encodes CASSFNSNNSPLHF.

This clonotype was seen more than once but under ten times. The gene calls are TRBV19 and TRBJ2-1, with D perhaps assigned TRBD1 or TRBD2 (5 bases each). The CDR3 runs to 11 residues. Trimming shortened V by 9 bases and J by 8 bases, and 11 bases separated the two germline ends. CDR1 LNHDA and CDR2 SQIVND come from the germline V gene (reference sequence). The CDR3 DNA reads TGTGCCAGACCACGAGGGGATGAGCAGTTCTTC. Translating gives CARPRGDEQFF. The whole variable domain, filled in from reference TRBV19 and TRBJ2-1, reads DGGITQSPKYLFRKEGQNVTLSCEQNLNHDAMYWYRQDPGQGLRLIYYSQIVNDFQKGDIAEGYSVSREKKESFPLTVTSAQKNPTAFYLCARPRGDEQFFGPGTRLTVL.

This clonotype came up many times. The DNA of the CDR3 is TGTGCCAGCAGCCCTGGGGGCTTTGGCTACACCTTC. Translating it yields CASSPGGFGYTF. The chain carries TRBV5-6 and TRBJ1-2, with a tentative D call TRBD1 (6 bases). V shed 4 bases and J shed 7 bases, with 11 bases lying between them. The CDR3 is made up of 12 amino acids. CDR1 is SGHDT, CDR2 YYEEEE, per germline.

At least ten counts were recorded for this clonotype. This chain joins TRBV5-1 and TRBJ2-1; 9 bases match TRBD1. In germline, CDR1 is SGHRS, CDR2 YFSETQ. The CDR3 sequence is 14 residues long. Germline trimming cut 1 base from V and 6 bases from J; bases unmatched to any gene: 2. CDR3 sequence (DNA): TGCGCCAGCAGCTTGCCGACAGGGGGCAATGAGCAGTTCTTC. Its protein is CASSLPTGGNEQFF.

The chain recombines TRBV7-9 with TRBJ1-1; 8 bases agree with TRBD1. V was clipped by 7 bases and J by 1 base; unmatched bases: 11. CDR3 length: 16 residues. CDR1 is SEHNR and CDR2 is FQNEAQ in the germline V gene (reference sequence). DNA of the CDR3: TGTGCCAGCACCCCAGACCGGACAGGGAAGAACACTGAAGCTTTCTTT. It yields the protein CASTPDRTGKNTEAFF.

This clonotype has more than one count but fewer than ten. The J gene is TRBJ2-3, the V gene TRBV6-6, with D perhaps TRBD1 (6 bases). Germline assignment: CDR1 MNHNY and CDR2 SVGAGI (reference sequence). The length of the CDR3 is 15 residues. Trimming removed 5 bases at V and 4 bases at J, with 16 bases between. CDR3 amino acids: CASSPARGEPDTQYF. The DNA of the CDR3 is TGTGCCAGCAGTCCTGCCAGGGGAGAGCCAGATACGCAGTATTTT.

Ten or more counts support this clonotype. The J gene is TRBJ1-2, the V gene TRBV15; no clear D. This CDR3 contains 12 residues. CDR1 is LNHNV, CDR2 YYDKDF, per germline (reference sequence). V was clipped by 0 bases and J by 4 bases, with 3 bases between them. The CDR3 region has the DNA TGTGCCACCAGCAGAGACAGCTATGGCTACACCTTC. This codes for CATSRDSYGYTF.

This clonotype has at least ten counts. V is TRBV7-2 and J is TRBJ2-7; tentatively, D is TRBD2 (5 bases). The CDR3 runs to 15 residues. V lost 5 bases and J 5 bases, leaving 19 bases between the germline ends. The germline gives CDR1 SGHTA, CDR2 FQGNSA. The CDR3 is CASSPSSPLGNEQYF. The CDR3 bases are TGTGCCAGCAGCCCCTCTAGCCCACTTGGGAACGAGCAGTACTTC.

On this clonotype itself: Because the CDR3 is missing its conserved closing phenylalanine or tryptophan, this is likely a read error. The chain is built from TRBV18 and TRBJ1-1, with a weak D call TRBD1 (5 bases). Germline CDR1 and CDR2: KGHSH and LQKENI. CDR3 size: 15 residues. Trimming stripped 2 bases from V and 0 bases from J, with 10 bases between. CDR3 DNA: TGTGCCAGCTCACCAAACGACAGACTGAACACTGAAGCTTTCCTT. It codes for CASSPNDRLNTEAFL.

This clonotype has a count of ten or more. V gene TRBV20-1 combines with J gene TRBJ2-1; TRBD2 is a possible D gene (6 bases). V lost 1 base and J 3 bases, leaving 22 bases between the germline ends. The CDR3 length is 18 residues. Looked up from germline, CDR1 is DFQATT and CDR2 is SNEGSKA (reference sequence). CDR3 sequence (DNA): TGCAGTGCTAGAGCCACCGAGGTGGGACTTTACCTCTACAATGAGCAGTTCTTC. Amino acids: CSARATEVGLYLYNEQFF.

This clonotype was observed at least ten times. The J gene is TRBJ1-2, the V gene TRBV6-5, with a tentative D call TRBD1 (5 bases). This CDR3 contains 14 residues. Trimming removed 2 bases at V and 2 bases at J, with 9 bases between. The germline V gene encodes CDR1 MNHEY and CDR2 SVGAGI. The CDR3 loop is CASSYGRDNYGYTF. CDR3 DNA: TGTGCCAGCAGTTACGGGCGGGACAACTATGGCTACACCTTC.

Only a few counts were recorded for this clonotype. This rearrangement joins TRBV5-1 to TRBJ2-3; 10 nucleotides line up with TRBD2. The CDR3 extends over 15 amino acids. Losses at the gene ends were 5 bases for V and 2 bases for J; bases not matched to a gene: 5. The germline CDR1 and CDR2 sequences are SGHRS and YFSETQ. CDR3 DNA: TGCGCCAGCAGGGCCCTAGCGGGGGTCACAGATACGCAGTATTTT. This translates into CASRALAGVTDTQYF.

Ten or more counts support this clonotype. The J gene is TRBJ1-5, the V gene TRBV7-2; no definite D call. The V end was cut by 4 bases, the J end by 1 base, with 14 bases between. Germline CDR1 reads SGHTA; CDR2 reads FQGNSA. The CDR3 is 16 amino acids. The CDR3 loop is CASSYSWAGSNQPQHF. In nucleotides, the CDR3 is TGTGCCAGCAGCTACTCGTGGGCAGGCAGCAATCAGCCCCAGCATTTT.

This clonotype was seen many times. This chain uses TRBV20-1 with TRBJ2-1, with D perhaps given as TRBD1 or TRBD2 (5 bases each). Germline CDR1 and CDR2: DFQATT and SNEGSKA (reference sequence). The CDR3 runs 17 residues. The V end was cut by 0 bases, the J end by 4 bases, with 19 bases between. CDR3 region: CSARDEIGTPGYNEQFF. In nucleotides, the CDR3 is TGCAGTGCTAGAGATGAAATTGGGACCCCGGGATACAATGAGCAGTTCTTC.

This clonotype was counted at least ten times. The chain is built from TRBV7-9 and TRBJ2-5; 13 bases agree with TRBD2. V was pared by 3 bases and J by 1 base, with 2 bases of the junction left unmatched. This CDR3 has 16 amino acids. Germline-derived CDR1 and CDR2 are SEHNR and FQNEAQ (reference sequence). The CDR3 nucleotides read TGTGCCAGCAGCTTCGGACTAGCGGGGGCCCAAGAGACCCAGTACTTC. This gives the protein CASSFGLAGAQETQYF.

This clonotype showed up many times. This chain links TRBV5-1 with TRBJ2-1; 11 bases agree with TRBD1. The CDR3 length is 14 residues. With V trimmed by 4 bases and J by 7 bases, 4 bases remained unmatched. Germline CDR1 reads SGHRS; CDR2 reads YFSETQ. The DNA of the CDR3 is TGCGCCAGCAGCACCGGACAGGGGGCTAATGAGCAGTTCTTC. Translated, it gives CASSTGQGANEQFF.

There are many counts of this clonotype. The chain recombines TRBV12-3 or TRBV12-4 with TRBJ1-1; D unresolved. Between the trimmed V and J ends, which lost 2 bases and 5 bases, there was a span of 9 bases. This CDR3 region has 13 residues. CDR3 loop: CASSLLVGTEAFF. DNA for the CDR3: TGTGCCAGCAGTTTACTCGTGGGGACTGAAGCTTTCTTT.

This clonotype was seen ten or more times. J is TRBJ2-2 and V is TRBV4-2; 8 nucleotides match TRBD2. This CDR3 has 16 amino acids. Trimming took 1 base from V and 4 from J; bases not matched to a gene: 5. Germline V gene data show CDR1 as LGHNA and CDR2 as YNFKEQ. The CDR3 loop reads CASSQASAGGTGELFF. CDR3 nucleotides: TGTGCCAGCAGCCAAGCCTCGGCGGGGGGCACCGGGGAGCTGTTTTTT.

This clonotype was seen many times. The chain employs TRBV20-1 and TRBJ2-2; D might be TRBD2 (6 bases). The CDR3 runs 14 residues. Looked up from germline, CDR1 is DFQATT and CDR2 is SNEGSKA (reference sequence). V was clipped by 5 bases and J by 1 base, with 11 bases between them. The CDR3, as DNA: TGCAGTGCTGAGACTAGAGAGAACACCGGGGAGCTGTTTTTT. It translates to CSAETRENTGELFF.